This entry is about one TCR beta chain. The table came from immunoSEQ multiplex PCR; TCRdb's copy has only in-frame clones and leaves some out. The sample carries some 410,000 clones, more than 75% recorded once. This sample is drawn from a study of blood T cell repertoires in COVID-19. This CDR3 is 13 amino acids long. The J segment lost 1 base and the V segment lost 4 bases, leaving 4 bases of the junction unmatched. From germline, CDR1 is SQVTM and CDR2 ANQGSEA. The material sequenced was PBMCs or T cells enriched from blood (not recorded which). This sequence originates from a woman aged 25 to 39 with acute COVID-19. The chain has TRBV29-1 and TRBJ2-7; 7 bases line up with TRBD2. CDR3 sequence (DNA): TGCAGCGTTGGAGCTAGCGGTTCCTACGAGCAGTACTTC. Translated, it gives CSVGASGSYEQYF.